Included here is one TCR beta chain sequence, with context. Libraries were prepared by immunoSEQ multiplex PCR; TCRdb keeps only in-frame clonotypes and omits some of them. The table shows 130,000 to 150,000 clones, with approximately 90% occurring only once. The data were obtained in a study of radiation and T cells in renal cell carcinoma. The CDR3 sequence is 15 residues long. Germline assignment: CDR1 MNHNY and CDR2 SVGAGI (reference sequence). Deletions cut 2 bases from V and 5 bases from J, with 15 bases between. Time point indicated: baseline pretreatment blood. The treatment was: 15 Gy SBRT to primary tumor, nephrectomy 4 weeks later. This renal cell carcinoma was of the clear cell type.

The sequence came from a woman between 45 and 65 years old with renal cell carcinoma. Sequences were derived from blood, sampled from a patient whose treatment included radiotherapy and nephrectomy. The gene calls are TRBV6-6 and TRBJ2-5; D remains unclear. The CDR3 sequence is CASSYPRRRGETQYF. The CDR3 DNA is TGTGCCAGCAGTTACCCAAGACGCCGTGGGGAGACCCAGTACTTC.